This T cell receptor beta chain was profiled in a study of blood T cell repertoires in COVID-19. Remarks on this clone: The same CDR3 arises from other DNA sequences in this sample as well.

Per germline, CDR1 LGHDT and CDR2 YNNKEL (reference sequence). The V gene end was trimmed by 4 bases and the J gene end by 0 bases; junction bases not matched to a gene: 3. The CDR3 runs to 15 residues. The protocol was immunoSEQ multiplex PCR, while the TCRdb copy is restricted to in-frame clones and leaves out a portion. This table has around 300,000 clones, 75% to 90% appearing once. The rearrangement joins TRBV3-1 (or the pseudogene TRBV3-2) to TRBJ2-1; 7 positions match TRBD1. Sequencing used peripheral blood. The sequence was collected from a man aged 50 to 60 with acute or convalescent COVID-19. CDR3 bases: TGTGCCAGCAGCCCCAGGGGGAGCTCCTACAATGAGCAGTTCTTC. This encodes CASSPRGSSYNEQFF.